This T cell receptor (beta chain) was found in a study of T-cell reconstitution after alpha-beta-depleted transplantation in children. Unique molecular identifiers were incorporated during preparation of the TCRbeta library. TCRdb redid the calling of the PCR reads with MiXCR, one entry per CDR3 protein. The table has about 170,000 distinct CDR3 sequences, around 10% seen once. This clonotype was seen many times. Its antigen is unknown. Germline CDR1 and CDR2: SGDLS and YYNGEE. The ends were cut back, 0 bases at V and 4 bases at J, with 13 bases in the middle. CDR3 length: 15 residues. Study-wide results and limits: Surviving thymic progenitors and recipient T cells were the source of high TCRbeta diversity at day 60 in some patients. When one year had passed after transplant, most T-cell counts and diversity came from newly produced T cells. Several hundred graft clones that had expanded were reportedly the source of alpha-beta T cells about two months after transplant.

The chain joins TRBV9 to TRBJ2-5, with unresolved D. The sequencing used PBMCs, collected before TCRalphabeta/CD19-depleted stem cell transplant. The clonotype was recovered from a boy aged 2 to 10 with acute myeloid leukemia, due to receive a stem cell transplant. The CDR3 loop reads CASSVVPSLPETQYF. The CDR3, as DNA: TGTGCCAGCAGCGTAGTTCCCAGCCTCCCAGAGACCCAGTACTTC.